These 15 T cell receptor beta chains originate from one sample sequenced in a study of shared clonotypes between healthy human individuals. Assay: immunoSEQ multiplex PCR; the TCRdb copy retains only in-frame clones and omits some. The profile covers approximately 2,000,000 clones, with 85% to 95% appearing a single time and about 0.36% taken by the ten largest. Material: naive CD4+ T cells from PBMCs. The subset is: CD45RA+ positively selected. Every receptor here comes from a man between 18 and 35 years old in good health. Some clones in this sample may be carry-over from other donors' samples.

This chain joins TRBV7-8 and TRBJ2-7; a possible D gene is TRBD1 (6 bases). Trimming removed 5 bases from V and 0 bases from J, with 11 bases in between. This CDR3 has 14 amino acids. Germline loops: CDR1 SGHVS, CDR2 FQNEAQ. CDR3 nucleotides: TGTGCCAGCAGCGGCCAAGGGGGCTCCTACGAGCAGTACTTC. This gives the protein CASSGQGGSYEQYF.

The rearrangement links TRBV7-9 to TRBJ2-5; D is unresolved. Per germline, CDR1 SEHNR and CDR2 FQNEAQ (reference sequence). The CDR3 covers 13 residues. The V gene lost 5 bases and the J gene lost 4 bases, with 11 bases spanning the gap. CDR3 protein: CASSPPIVETQYF. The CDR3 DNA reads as TGTGCCAGCAGCCCCCCAATAGTAGAGACCCAGTACTTC.

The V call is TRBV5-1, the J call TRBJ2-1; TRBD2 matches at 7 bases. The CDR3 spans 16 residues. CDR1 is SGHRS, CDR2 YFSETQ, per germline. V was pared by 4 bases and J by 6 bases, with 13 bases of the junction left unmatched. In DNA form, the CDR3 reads TGCGCCAGCAGCCTCCAACCTTTGGGGGGGGGCAATGAGCAGTTCTTC. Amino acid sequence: CASSLQPLGGGNEQFF.

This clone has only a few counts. The CDR3 region is CASSQDGAGNTEAFF. The CDR3 DNA reads as TGTGCCAGCAGCCAAGATGGGGCAGGGAACACTGAAGCTTTCTTT. The chain recombines TRBV4-2 with TRBJ1-1, with D maybe TRBD1 (5 bases). Germline V gene data show CDR1 as LGHNA and CDR2 as YNFKEQ. Trimming pared 0 bases from V and 1 base from J, leaving 9 bases between. This CDR3 comprises 15 residues.

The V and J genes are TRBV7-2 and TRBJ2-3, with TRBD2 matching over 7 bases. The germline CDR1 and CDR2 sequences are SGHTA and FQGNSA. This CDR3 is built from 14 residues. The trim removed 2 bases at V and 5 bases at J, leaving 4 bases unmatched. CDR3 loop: CASSLLGRLDTQYF. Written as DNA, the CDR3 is TGTGCCAGCAGCTTACTCGGGAGGTTAGATACGCAGTATTTT.

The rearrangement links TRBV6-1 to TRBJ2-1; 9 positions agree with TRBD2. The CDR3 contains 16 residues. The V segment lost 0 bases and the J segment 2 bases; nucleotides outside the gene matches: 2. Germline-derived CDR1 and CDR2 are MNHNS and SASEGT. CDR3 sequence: CASSEARGRAYNEQFF. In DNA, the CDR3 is TGTGCCAGCAGTGAAGCGCGCGGGAGGGCCTACAATGAGCAGTTCTTC.

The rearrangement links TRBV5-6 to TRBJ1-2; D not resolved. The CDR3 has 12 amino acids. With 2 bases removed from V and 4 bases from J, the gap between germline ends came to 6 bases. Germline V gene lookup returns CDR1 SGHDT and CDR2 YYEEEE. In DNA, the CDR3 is TGTGCCAGCAGCTTAAGGGTCTATGGCTACACCTTC. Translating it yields CASSLRVYGYTF.

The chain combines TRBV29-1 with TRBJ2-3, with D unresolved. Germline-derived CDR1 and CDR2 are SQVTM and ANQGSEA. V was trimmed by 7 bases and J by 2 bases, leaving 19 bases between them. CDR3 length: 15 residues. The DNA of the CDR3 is TGCAGCGCCCTGACGGTGGATCAGGTCACAGATACGCAGTATTTT. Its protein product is CSALTVDQVTDTQYF.

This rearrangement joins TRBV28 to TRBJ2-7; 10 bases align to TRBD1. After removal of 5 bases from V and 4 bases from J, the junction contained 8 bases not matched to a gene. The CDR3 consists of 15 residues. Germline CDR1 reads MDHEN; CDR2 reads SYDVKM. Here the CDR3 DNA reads TGTGCCAGCAGTCCTACGACAGGGGGCTCTTACGAGCAGTACTTC. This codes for CASSPTTGGSYEQYF.

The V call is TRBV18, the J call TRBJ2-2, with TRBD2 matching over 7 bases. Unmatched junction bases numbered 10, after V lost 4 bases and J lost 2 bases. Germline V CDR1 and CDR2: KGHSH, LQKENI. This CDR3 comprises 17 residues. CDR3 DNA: TGTGCCAGCTCACGCCCGGGTGGCGGGAGAAACACCGGGGAGCTGTTTTTT. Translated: CASSRPGGGRNTGELFF.

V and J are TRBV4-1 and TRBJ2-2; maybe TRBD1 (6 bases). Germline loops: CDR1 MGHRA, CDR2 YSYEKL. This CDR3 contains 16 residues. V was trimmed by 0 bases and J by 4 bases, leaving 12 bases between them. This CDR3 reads CASSQDLTGITGELFF. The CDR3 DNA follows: TGCGCCAGCAGCCAAGATCTCACAGGGATCACCGGGGAGCTGTTTTTT.

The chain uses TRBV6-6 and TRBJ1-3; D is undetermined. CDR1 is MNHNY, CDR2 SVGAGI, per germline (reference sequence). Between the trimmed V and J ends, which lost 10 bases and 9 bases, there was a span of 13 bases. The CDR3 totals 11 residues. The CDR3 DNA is TGTGCCACCCAGGCGGGCGGCACCATATATTTT. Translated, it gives CATQAGGTIYF.

For the CDR3, the DNA is TGTGCCAGCATCCCCAGGGGTCGAGGGGCAATAGGAGAGACCCAGTACTTC. It specifies CASIPRGRGAIGETQYF. V and J are TRBV28 and TRBJ2-5, with D perhaps matching TRBD1 (6 bases). CDR1 is MDHEN and CDR2 is SYDVKM in the germline V gene. The CDR3 totals 17 residues. V shed 7 bases and J shed 4 bases, with 25 bases lying between them.

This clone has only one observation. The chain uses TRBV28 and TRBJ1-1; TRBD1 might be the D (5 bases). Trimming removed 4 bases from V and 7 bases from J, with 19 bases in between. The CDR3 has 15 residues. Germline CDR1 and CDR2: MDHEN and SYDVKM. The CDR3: CASSSLPGGGVEAFF. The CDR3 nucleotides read TGTGCCAGCAGTTCCCTCCCCGGCGGGGGTGTTGAAGCTTTCTTT.

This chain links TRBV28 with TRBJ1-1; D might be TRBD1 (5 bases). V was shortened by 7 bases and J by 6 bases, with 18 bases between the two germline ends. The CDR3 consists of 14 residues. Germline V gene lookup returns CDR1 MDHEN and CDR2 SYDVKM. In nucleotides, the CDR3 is TGTGCCAGCACCAACCCACAGGTTCATGCTGAAGCTTTCTTT. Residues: CASTNPQVHAEAFF.